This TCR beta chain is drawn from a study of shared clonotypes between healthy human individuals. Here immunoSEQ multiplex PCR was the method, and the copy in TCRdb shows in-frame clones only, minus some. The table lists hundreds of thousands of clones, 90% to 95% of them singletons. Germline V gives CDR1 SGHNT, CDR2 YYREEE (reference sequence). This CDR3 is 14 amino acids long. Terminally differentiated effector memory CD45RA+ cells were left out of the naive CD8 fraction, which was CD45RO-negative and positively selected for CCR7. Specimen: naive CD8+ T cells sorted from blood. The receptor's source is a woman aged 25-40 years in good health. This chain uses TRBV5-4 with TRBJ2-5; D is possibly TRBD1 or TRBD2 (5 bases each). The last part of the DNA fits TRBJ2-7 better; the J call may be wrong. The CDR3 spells CASSYGTASYEQYF. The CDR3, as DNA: TGTGCCAGCAGCTACGGGACGGCTTCCTACGAGCAGTACTTC.